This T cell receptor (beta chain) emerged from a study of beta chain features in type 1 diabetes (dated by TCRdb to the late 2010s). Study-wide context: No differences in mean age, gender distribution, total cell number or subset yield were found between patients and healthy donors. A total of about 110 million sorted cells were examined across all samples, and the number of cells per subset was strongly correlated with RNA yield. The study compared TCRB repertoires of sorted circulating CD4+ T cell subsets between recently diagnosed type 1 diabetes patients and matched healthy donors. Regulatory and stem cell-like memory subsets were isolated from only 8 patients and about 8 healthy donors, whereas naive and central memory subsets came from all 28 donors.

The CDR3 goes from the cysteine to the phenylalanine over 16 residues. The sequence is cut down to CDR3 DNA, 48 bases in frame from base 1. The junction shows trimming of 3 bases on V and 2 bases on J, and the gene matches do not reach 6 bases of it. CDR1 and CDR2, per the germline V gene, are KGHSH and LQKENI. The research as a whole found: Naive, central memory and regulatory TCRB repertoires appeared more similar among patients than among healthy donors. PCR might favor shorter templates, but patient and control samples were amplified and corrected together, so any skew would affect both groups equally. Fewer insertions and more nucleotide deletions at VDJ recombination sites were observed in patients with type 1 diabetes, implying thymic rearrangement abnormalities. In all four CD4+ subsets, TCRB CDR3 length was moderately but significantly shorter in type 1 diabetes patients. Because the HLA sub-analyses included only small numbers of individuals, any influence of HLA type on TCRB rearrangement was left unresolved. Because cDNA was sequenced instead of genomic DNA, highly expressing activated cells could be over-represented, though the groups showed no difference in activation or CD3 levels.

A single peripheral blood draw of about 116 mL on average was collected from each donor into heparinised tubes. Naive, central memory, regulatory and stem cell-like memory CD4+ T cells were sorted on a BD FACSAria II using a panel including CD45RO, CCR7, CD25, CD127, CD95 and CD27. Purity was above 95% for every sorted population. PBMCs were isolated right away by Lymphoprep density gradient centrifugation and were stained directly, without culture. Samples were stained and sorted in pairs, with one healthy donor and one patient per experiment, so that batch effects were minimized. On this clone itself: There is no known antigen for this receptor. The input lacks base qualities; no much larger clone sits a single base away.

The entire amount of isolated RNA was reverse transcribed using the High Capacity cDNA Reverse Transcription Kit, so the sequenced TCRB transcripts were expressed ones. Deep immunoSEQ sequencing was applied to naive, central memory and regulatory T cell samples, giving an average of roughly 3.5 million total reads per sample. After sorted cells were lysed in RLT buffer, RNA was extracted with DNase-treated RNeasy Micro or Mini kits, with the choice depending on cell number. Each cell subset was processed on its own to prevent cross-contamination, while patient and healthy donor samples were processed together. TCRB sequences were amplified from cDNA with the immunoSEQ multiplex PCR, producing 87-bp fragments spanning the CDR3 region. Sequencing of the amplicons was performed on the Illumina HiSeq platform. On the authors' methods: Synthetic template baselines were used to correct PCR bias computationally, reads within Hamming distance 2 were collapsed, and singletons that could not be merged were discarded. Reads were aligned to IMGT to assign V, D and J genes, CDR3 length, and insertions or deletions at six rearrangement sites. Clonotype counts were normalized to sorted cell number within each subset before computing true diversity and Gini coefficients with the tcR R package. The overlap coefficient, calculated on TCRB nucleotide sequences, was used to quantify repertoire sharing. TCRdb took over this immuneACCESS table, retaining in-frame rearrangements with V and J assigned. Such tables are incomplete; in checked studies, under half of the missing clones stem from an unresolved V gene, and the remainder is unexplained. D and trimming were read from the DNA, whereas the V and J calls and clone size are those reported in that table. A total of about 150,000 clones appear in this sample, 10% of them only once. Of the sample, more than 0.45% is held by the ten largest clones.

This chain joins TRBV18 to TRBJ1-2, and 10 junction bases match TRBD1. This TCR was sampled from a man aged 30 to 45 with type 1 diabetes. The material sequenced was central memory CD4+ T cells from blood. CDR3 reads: CASSPVGQGKNYGYTF. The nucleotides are TGTGCCAGCTCACCCGTGGGACAGGGGAAGAACTATGGCTACACCTTC.